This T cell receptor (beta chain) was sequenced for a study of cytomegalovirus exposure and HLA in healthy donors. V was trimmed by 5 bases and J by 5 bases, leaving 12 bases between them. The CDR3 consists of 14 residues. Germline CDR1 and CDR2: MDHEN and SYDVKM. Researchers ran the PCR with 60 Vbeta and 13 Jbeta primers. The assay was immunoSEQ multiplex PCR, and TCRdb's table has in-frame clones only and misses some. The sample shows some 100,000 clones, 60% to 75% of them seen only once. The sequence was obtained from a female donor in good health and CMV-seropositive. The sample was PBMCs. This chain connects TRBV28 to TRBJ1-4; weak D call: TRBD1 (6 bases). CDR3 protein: CASSRGGVNEKLFF. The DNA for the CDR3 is TGTGCCAGCAGTAGGGGGGGGGTGAATGAAAAACTGTTTTTT.